Sequencing of this TCR beta chain was carried out in a study of T cells in Graves' hyperthyroidism and ophthalmopathy. Study-wide findings and caveats: The model forecast ophthalmopathy, anticipating it by a median around 6.5 months before onset. Most thyroid clonotypes that were expanded above 0.001 also turned up in blood.

CDR1 SGHTA and CDR2 FQGTGA come from the germline V gene. V lost 2 bases, J lost 0 bases, and 12 bases lay in between. The CDR3 spans 16 residues. This clonotype was recorded many times. Its antigen remains unidentified. Stable hyperthyroidism: no ophthalmopathy progression over 18 months of follow-up. Hyperthyroidism was newly diagnosed in patients aged 18 to 65 (duration under 2 months). Researchers took RNA transcripts and amplified the TCR beta CDR3 regions from them. The study used the HTBI primer set for a first-round RT-PCR of the TCR CDR3. TCRdb recomputed calls from the multiplex PCR reads with MiXCR, one row per CDR3 protein. The sample lists some 420,000 distinct CDR3 sequences; approximately 14% were seen once.

This chain uses TRBV7-3 with TRBJ2-3; D may be TRBD2 (6 bases). The clonotype comes from a woman aged 18-29 years with Graves' hyperthyroidism. The source material was blood. CDR3: CASSLFTRESTDTQYF. The CDR3 DNA sequence: TGTGCCAGCAGCTTATTTACTCGGGAGAGCACAGATACGCAGTATTTT.